The TCR beta chain described here comes from a study of CD8 T cell repertoires and HIV-1 epitope variants (dated by TCRdb to 2018 to 2021). In terms of the full investigation: Twenty-five peptides representing autologous and known Gag and Nef epitope variants were each used to stimulate T cells in separate culture wells. An aliquot of 1M T cells was saved as an uncultured baseline condition, separate from the approximately 75 T cell cultures. Among the control conditions were a peptide pool of CMV, EBV and flu, the Ebola AY9 epitope serving as a negative control, and a well with no peptide. Cultures ran for approximately eleven days in IMDM with gentamicin, with half-media changes on days 3 and 7 adding IL-2, IL-7 and IL-15. T cells were enriched with the EasySep Human T Cell Enrichment Kit and co-cultured with equal numbers of autologous T cell-negative cells as antigen-presenting cells. Running each culture condition in triplicate, except for one peptide done in duplicate, gave a total of approximately 90 T cell cultures. The epitopes tested covered three Gag epitope families plus Nef HW9 and YT9.

From the germline V gene, CDR1 is SGHRS and CDR2 is YFSETQ. V is trimmed back by 4 bases and J by 2 bases, and the junction contains 2 bases that no gene match accounts for. Measured from the cysteine to the phenylalanine, the CDR3 is 15 residues long. Only CDR3 DNA is held: 45 bases, read in frame from base 1. The immunoSEQ platform was used to sequence TCR beta CDR3 regions at survey depth. The QIAamp DNA micro kit was used to extract genomic DNA from every cultured and uncultured CD8+ T cell population. The study's own analysis went as follows. Samples with fewer than 5,000 productive reads were excluded, which removed about 7% of the roughly 75 HIV peptide-stimulated cultures. A MANAFEST web app trimmed sequences to CDR3 and removed nonproductive sequences, CDR3s under 5 amino acids, and those not starting C or ending F/W. To count as antigen-specific, a clonotype had to be expanded in at least 2 of 3 replicates compared with the no-peptide control at FDR 0.01, and only within one epitope family. Specific clonotypes also needed at least fivefold higher frequency than in wells stimulated with peptides from other epitope families. The clones in this table, taken by TCRdb from immuneACCESS, are in-frame only. Not every clone is retained; where verified, under half of the shortfall comes from an unresolved V gene, and the cause of the rest is unknown. That table supplies the V and J calls and clone size; D and trimming were determined from the DNA. The sample table lists 2,500 or so clones, approximately 70% of them with a count of one. The ten largest clones represent roughly 40% of the sample.

The EasySep Human CD8+ T Cell Enrichment Kit was used on day 10 to isolate CD8+ T cells from every culture. Results and caveats for the whole study, not just this receptor: The Nef KF9 family was recognized by five clonotypes and the HW9 family by one, and no responses to the TAALDMSHF plasma variant were observed. Only TCR beta chains were identified by the assay, and proliferation to antigen, not T cell function or cytokine profile, was indicated. The study identified eight to ten antigen-specific TCR beta clonotypes, over 5 of which appeared to be cross-reactive for autologous or known escape epitope variants.

As for this clone: The specificity of this receptor is unknown. Base qualities are not at hand, and no much larger clone is one base apart.

What was sequenced was cultured CD8+ T cells derived from PBMCs. The chain links TRBV5-1 with TRBJ2-1; 11 of the junction bases match TRBD2. The TCR was taken from a male donor with HIV. The DNA sequence follows: TGCGCCAGCAGCCCTAGCGGGGGGACCTACAATGAGCAGTTCTTC. Its protein reads: CASSPSGGTYNEQFF.